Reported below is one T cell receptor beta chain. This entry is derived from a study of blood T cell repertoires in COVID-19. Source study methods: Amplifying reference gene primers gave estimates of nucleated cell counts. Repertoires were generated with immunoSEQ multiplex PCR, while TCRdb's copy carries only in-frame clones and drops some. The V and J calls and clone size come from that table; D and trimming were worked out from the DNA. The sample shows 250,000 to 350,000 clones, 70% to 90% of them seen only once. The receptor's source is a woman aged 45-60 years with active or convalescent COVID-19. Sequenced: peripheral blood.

CDR3 coding DNA: TGTGCCAGCAGCTTAAATCGGGTCGTCAATGAGCAGTTCTTC. It is translated as CASSLNRVVNEQFF. The gene calls are TRBV7-3 and TRBJ2-1, with D unresolved. V was shortened by 1 base and J by 6 bases, with 10 bases between the two germline ends. CDR3 length: 14 amino acids. The V gene's germline CDR1 is SGHTA and CDR2 FQGTGA. The full variable domain, its missing parts supplied by reference TRBV7-3 and TRBJ2-1, is GAGVSQTPSNKVTEKGKYVELRCDPISGHTALYWYRQSLGQGPEFLIYFQGTGAADDSGLPNDRFFAVRPEGSVSTLKIQRTERGDSAVYLCASSLNRVVNEQFFGPGTRLTVL.